One sample yielded the 2 T cell receptor beta chains listed below, sequenced in a study of cytomegalovirus exposure and HLA in healthy donors (dated by TCRdb to about 2017). Preparation of the library involved the immunoSEQ multiplex PCR assay. For the multiplex PCR, a mixture combining 60 forward primers for TCR Vbeta segments and 13 reverse primers for TCR Jbeta segments was used. Sourced from immuneACCESS, this table was stored by TCRdb with only in-frame sequences that have V and J called. A share of the clones is absent; for the studies checked, an unresolved V gene accounts for under half, and the remainder has no known explanation. For this sample there are fewer than 200,000 clones; around 82% appear just once. Approximately 1.6% of the sample belongs to the ten largest clones. Sequences were obtained from PBMCs. Receptor source: a man between 35 and 55 years old in good health and CMV-seropositive.

The V and J genes are TRBV5-1 and TRBJ2-1, with 9 bases identical to TRBD2. This CDR3 contains 16 residues. Germline CDR1 and CDR2: SGHRS and YFSETQ. V shed 0 bases and J 5 bases; nucleotides not matched to a gene: 6. CDR3 residues: CASSLALAGPNNEQFF. In DNA, the CDR3 is TGCGCCAGCAGCTTGGCGCTAGCGGGACCTAACAATGAGCAGTTCTTC.

This clone was observed once. The chain uses TRBV28 and TRBJ2-7; 14 bases are a match to TRBD2. This CDR3 has 15 residues. CDR1 and CDR2 from the germline V gene are MDHEN and SYDVKM. V lost 6 bases, J lost 4 bases, and 5 bases stayed unmatched. The CDR3 DNA reads TGTGCCAGCAGCGGGACTAGCGGGAGATCTTACGAGCAGTACTTC. Encoded protein: CASSGTSGRSYEQYF. The variable domain in full, completed from reference TRBV28 and TRBJ2-7, reads DVKVTQSSRYLVKRTGEKVFLECVQDMDHENMFWYRQDPGLGLRLIYFSYDVKMKEKGDIPEGYSVSREKKERFSLILESASTNQTSMYLCASSGTSGRSYEQYFGPGTRLTVT.